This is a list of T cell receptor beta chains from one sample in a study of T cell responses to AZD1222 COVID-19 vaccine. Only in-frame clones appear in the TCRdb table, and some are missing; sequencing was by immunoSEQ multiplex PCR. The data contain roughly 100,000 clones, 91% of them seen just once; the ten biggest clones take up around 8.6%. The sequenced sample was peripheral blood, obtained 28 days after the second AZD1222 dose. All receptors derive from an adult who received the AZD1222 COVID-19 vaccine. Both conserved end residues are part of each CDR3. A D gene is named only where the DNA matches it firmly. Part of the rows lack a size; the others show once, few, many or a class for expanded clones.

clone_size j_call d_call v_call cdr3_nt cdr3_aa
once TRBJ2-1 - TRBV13 TGTGCCAGCAGCTTTCCTGGATCCTACAATGAGCAGTTCTTC CASSFPGSYNEQFF
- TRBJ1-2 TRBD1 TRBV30 TGTGCCTGGAGGTCCTTGGGGGTAGGCAGGGGGCAAGGCTACACCTTC CAWRSLGVGRGQGYTF
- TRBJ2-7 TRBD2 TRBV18 TGTGCCAGCTCCCCACCTAGCGGCAAACGCTACGAGCAGTACTTC CASSPPSGKRYEQYF
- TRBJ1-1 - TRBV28 TGTGCCAGCAGTTTCCCCGGAGGTACTGAAGCTTTCTTT CASSFPGGTEAFF
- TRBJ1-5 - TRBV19 TGTGCCAGTAGTATATTCGTGAGCAATCAGCCCCAGCATTTT CASSIFVSNQPQHF
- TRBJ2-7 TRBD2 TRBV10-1 TGCGCCAGCAGCCCGGGACTACCACCCTACGAGCAGTACTTC CASSPGLPPYEQYF
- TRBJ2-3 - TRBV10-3 TGTGCCATCAGTGAGCGGGGAACAGATACGCAGTATTTT CAISERGTDTQYF
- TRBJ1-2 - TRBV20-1 TGCAGTGCTAGTGGGGGCTACACCTTC CSASGGYTF
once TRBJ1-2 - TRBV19 TGTGCCAGTAGTAACCGCGACAACTATGGCTACACCTTC CASSNRDNYGYTF
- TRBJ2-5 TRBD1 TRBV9 TGTGCCAGCAGCGCCACGCCGGGACAGGGGTCCGGACTGCTCCCAGGGACCCAGTACTTC CASSATPGQGSGLLPGTQYF
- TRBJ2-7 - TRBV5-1 TGCGCCACCCAGCTTGGTCAGGGGCCCTACGAGCAGTACTTC CATQLGQGPYEQYF
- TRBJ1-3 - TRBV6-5 TGTGCCAGCAGTACTGTGAGCTCTGGAAACACCATATATTTT CASSTVSSGNTIYF
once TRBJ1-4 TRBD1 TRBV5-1 TGCGCCAGCAGCGCGCAAGGACAGGGGCGGACTAATGAAAAACTGTTTTTT CASSAQGQGRTNEKLFF
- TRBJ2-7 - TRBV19 TGTGCCAGTAGCAGCCCACGCGGGATCGGATACGAGCAGTACTTC CASSSPRGIGYEQYF
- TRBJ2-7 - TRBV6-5 TGTGCCAGCATGGGGGGACTCGGCGAGCAGTACTTC CASMGGLGEQYF
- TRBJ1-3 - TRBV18 TGTGCCAGCTCACCCCAACAGGGAATTAACACCATATATTTT CASSPQQGINTIYF
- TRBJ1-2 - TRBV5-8 TGTGCCAGCAGCTTCGGGCAGGGCTGGGGTAACTATGGCTACACCTTC CASSFGQGWGNYGYTF
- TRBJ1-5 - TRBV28 TGTGCCAGCAGTCTCCTGGGGGTTAATCAGCCCCAGCATTTT CASSLLGVNQPQHF
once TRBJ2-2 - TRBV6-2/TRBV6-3 TGTGCCAGCAGTTTCCACAGGGTTGGCGGGGAGCTGTTTTTT CASSFHRVGGELFF
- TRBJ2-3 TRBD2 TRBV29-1 TGCAGCGTTGACGCTAGCGGAGTTGATACGCAGTATTTT CSVDASGVDTQYF
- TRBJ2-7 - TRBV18 TGTGCCAGCTCACCACCAGGGATCAACTCACCCGAGCAGTACTTC CASSPPGINSPEQYF
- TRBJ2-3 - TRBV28 TGTGCCAGCCGGGTAGGTTCTAGCAGCTCGCAGTATTTT CASRVGSSSSQYF
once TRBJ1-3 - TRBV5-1 TGCGCCAGCAGCTTGGACGCAGGGGATGGAAACACCATATATTTT CASSLDAGDGNTIYF
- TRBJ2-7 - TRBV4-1 TGCGCCAGCAGCCACGGGGTCCTCTACGAGCAGTACTTC CASSHGVLYEQYF
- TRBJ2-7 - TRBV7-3 TGTGCCAGCAGCTTGAACGGCGCTGGGGGCGAGCAGTACTTC CASSLNGAGGEQYF
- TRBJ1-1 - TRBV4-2 TGTGCCAGCAGCTTCCGGGAGGGGGACACTGAAGCTTTCTTT CASSFREGDTEAFF
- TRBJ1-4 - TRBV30 TGTGCCTCGGAGGCCGAGAGTGCAACTAATGAAAAACTGTTTTTT CASEAESATNEKLFF
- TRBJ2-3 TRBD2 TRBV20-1 TGCAGTGCTAGTGCTAGCGGGAGTGCCGCAGATACGCAGTATTTT CSASASGSAADTQYF
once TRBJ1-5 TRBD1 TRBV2 TGTGCCAGCAGCGCCGACAGGGTTTATCAGCCCCAGCATTTT CASSADRVYQPQHF
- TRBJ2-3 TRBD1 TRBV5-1 TGCGCCAGCAGCTCACACGGGACAGGGGCGAGCGGAGATACGCAGTATTTT CASSSHGTGASGDTQYF
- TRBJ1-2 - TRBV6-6 TGTGCCAGCAACGAGGGGACCTATGGCTACACCTTC CASNEGTYGYTF
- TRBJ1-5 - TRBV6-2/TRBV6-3 TGTGCCAGCAGTTACGGACACTACAATCAGCCCCAGCATTTT CASSYGHYNQPQHF
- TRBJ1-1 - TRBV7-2 TGTGCCAGCAGCTTGCTACAGGGAAACACTGAAGCTTTCTTT CASSLLQGNTEAFF
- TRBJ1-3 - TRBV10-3 TGTGCCATCAGTGAGTCTCAGGTCCGAAGCTCTGGAAACACCATATATTTT CAISESQVRSSGNTIYF
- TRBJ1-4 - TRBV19 TGTGCCAGTAGTCGTAACCAGGGGAAACTGTTTTTT CASSRNQGKLFF
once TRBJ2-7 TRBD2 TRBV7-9 TGTGCCTCTCGGGCGGGAGCGGGATACGAGCAGTACTTC CASRAGAGYEQYF
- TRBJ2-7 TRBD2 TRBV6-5 TGTGCCAGCAGCAGGACTAGCGGGAGGGTCTACGAGCAGTACTTC CASSRTSGRVYEQYF
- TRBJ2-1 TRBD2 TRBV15 TGTGCCACCAGCAGAGAAGTTAGCGGGAGAAACAATGAGCAGTTCTTC CATSREVSGRNNEQFF
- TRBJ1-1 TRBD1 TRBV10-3 TGTGCCATCAGTGGGTCCGACAGGGCGACTGAAGCTTTCTTT CAISGSDRATEAFF
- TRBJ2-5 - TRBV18 TGTGCCAGCTCACCCCCCTCAGTGATTGAGACCCAGTACTTC CASSPPSVIETQYF